Below are 11 T cell receptor beta chains sequenced from a single sample in a study of T cells after yellow fever vaccination (dated by TCRdb to between 2018 and 2021). Library preparation employed 5' RACE. Sequencing used an Illumina HiSeq 2500. The public sequencing data were trimmed at Q25 with fastp and processed into clonotypes with MiXCR by TCRdb, which kept only in-frame beta chains. CDR3 protein duplicates are merged, each entry listing the most common genes and DNA. Within this sample are approximately 580,000 distinct CDR3 sequences, with roughly a sixth of them counted one time only. 17% of the sample comes from the top ten. Explained via the paper, the treatment or condition label denotes: live attenuated yellow fever vaccine strain. Source: PBMCs, taken 5 days after the first yellow fever vaccination. All receptors come from a man aged 18-30 years who received the YFV17D yellow fever vaccine.

The chain combines TRBV20-1 with TRBJ1-3, with no clear D. The CDR3 spans 14 residues. V lost 0 bases to trimming and J lost 2 bases, with 8 bases between them. Germline lookup yields CDR1 DFQATT and CDR2 SNEGSKA (reference sequence). The CDR3 region is CSARENRAGNTIYF. In DNA form, the CDR3 reads TGCAGTGCTAGAGAAAATCGGGCTGGAAACACCATATATTTT.

This chain links TRBV7-9 with TRBJ2-7, with D perhaps TRBD1 (5 bases). CDR3 length: 12 amino acids. Per germline, CDR1 SEHNR and CDR2 FQNEAQ (reference sequence). Trimming removed 4 bases from V and 7 bases from J, with 11 bases in between. The CDR3 reads CASSYDSREQYF. CDR3 bases: TGTGCCAGCAGCTACGACAGTCGGGAGCAGTACTTC.

Only a few counts were recorded for this clonotype. The CDR3 region is CASSPNGNTEAFF. The CDR3 bases are TGTGCCAGCAGTCCAAATGGGAACACTGAAGCTTTCTTT. The V gene is TRBV12-3 or TRBV12-4, the J gene TRBJ1-1; D not certain. V was pared by 5 bases and J by 1 base, with 8 bases between. The CDR3 runs to 13 residues.

The chain has TRBV6-5 and TRBJ2-1; no clear D gene. Germline CDR1 reads MNHEY; CDR2 reads SVGAGI. This CDR3 comprises 14 residues. Deletions cut 4 bases from V and 3 bases from J, with 10 bases between. The CDR3 sequence is CASSLNSNYNEQFF. CDR3 nucleotide sequence: TGTGCCAGCAGTTTAAACAGCAACTACAATGAGCAGTTCTTC.

The V and J genes are TRBV6-2 or TRBV6-3 and TRBJ1-5, with D possibly TRBD1 on 6 matching bases. CDR1 and CDR2 from the germline V gene are MNHEY and SVGEGT. There are 15 residues in the CDR3. The V and J ends lost 5 bases and 4 bases respectively, with 15 bases between them. CDR3 sequence (DNA): TGTGCCAGCAGTCCCGGGACAAGGGGAAATCAGCCCCAGCATTTT. Translated: CASSPGTRGNQPQHF.

This clonotype showed up just a few times. The J gene is TRBJ1-4, the V gene TRBV27, with D possibly being TRBD1 (5 bases). Per the germline V gene, CDR1 is MNHEY and CDR2 is SMNVEV (reference sequence). The CDR3 is made up of 19 amino acids. Deletions cut 2 bases from V and 8 bases from J, with 27 bases between. The chain's CDR3 is CASSLRSSRERALREKLFF. DNA for the CDR3: TGTGCCAGCAGTTTACGCTCGAGCAGGGAGAGAGCTCTTCGAGAAAAACTGTTTTTT.

This clonotype was found once. The chain links TRBV7-7 to TRBJ2-5; D is undetermined. From germline, CDR1 is SSHAT and CDR2 FNYEAQ (reference sequence). This CDR3 region has 15 residues. Trimming took 4 bases from V and 1 from J, leaving 13 bases between them. In nucleotides, the CDR3 is TGTGCCAGCAGCTCAAGAGGCAGCTTCCAAGAGACCCAGTACTTC. It encodes CASSSRGSFQETQYF.

This clonotype was recorded a few times. The rearrangement links TRBV7-3 to TRBJ2-2; the D is unclear. Germline V gives CDR1 SGHTA, CDR2 FQGTGA. The CDR3 consists of 15 residues. Between the trimmed V and J ends, which lost 4 bases and 8 bases, there was a span of 17 bases. The CDR3 reads CASSSLLGNGGELFF. The CDR3 bases are TGTGCCAGCAGCTCCCTATTGGGGAATGGTGGGGAGCTGTTTTTT.

The chain is built from TRBV7-3 and TRBJ2-5; unclear D gene. There are 13 residues in the CDR3. Germline CDR1 and CDR2: SGHTA and FQGTGA. V shed 4 bases and J shed 2 bases, with 8 bases lying between them. CDR3 region: CASSYRRQETQYF. CDR3 coding DNA: TGTGCCAGCAGCTACCGTAGGCAAGAGACCCAGTACTTC.

In this sample, this clonotype turned up a few times. The chain is built from TRBV18 and TRBJ2-3, with D perhaps matching TRBD1 (7 bases). V shed 3 bases and J shed 8 bases, with 15 bases lying between them. CDR3 length: 14 residues. CDR1 KGHSH and CDR2 LQKENI come from the germline V gene. The DNA of the CDR3 is TGTGCCAGCTCACCCGGACAGGTCGGGGGTACGCAGTATTTT. Residues: CASSPGQVGGTQYF.

This clonotype occurred a few times. The chain employs TRBV30 and TRBJ2-3; D gene unclear. This CDR3 contains 12 residues. Germline CDR1 and CDR2: GTSNPN and SVGIG (reference sequence). V was clipped by 3 bases and J by 9 bases, with 13 bases between them. The DNA for the CDR3 is TGTGCCTGGAGACCTACGGACGGCACGCAGTATTTT. Amino acid sequence: CAWRPTDGTQYF.